These T cell receptor beta chains were read from a single sample in a study of cytomegalovirus exposure and HLA in healthy donors. Sequencing used immunoSEQ multiplex PCR; TCRdb keeps in-frame clones, though not all of them. Among some 180,000 clones, about four fifths were seen once, and the ten largest hold approximately 2.1%. Source material: PBMCs. These receptors were collected from a woman aged 25-40 years in good health and CMV-seronegative. Each CDR3 is given with its conserved first and last residue. Fields, in order: V gene, clone size, D gene, J gene, CDR3 protein, CDR3 DNA. D genes are given only for firm matches. Part of the rows lack a size; the others show once, few, many or a class for expanded clones.

>TRBV5-6|-|-|TRBJ1-3
CASNFRQDITGNTIYF
TGTGCCAGCAACTTCCGTCAAGACATCACGGGAAACACCATATATTTT
>TRBV5-1|-|-|TRBJ2-1
CASSLLGAYNEQFF
TGCGCCAGCAGCTTGTTGGGGGCGTACAATGAGCAGTTCTTC
>TRBV30|-|-|TRBJ1-4
CAWTGVTNEKLFF
TGTGCCTGGACAGGGGTGACTAATGAAAAACTGTTTTTT
>TRBV4-3|once|-|TRBJ1-4
CASRSRVGEEKLFF
TGCGCCAGCAGATCCAGGGTTGGAGAGGAAAAACTGTTTTTT
>TRBV12-5|few|-|TRBJ1-2
CASGTGGGANYGYTF
TGTGCTAGTGGAACCGGGGGGGGCGCAAACTATGGCTACACCTTC
>TRBV13|-|TRBD1|TRBJ1-2
CASSGTGQGIYGYTF
TGTGCCAGCAGCGGGACGGGACAGGGGATCTATGGCTACACCTTC
>TRBV7-3|-|TRBD1|TRBJ2-7
CASSLFGGQGYEQYF
TGTGCCAGCAGCTTATTCGGGGGACAGGGCTACGAGCAGTACTTC
>TRBV6-5|-|TRBD1|TRBJ2-7
CASSYTGQGAEQYF
TGTGCCAGCAGTTATACGGGACAGGGTGCCGAGCAGTACTTC
>TRBV7-8|-|-|TRBJ1-1
CASSLRERGWTEAFF
TGTGCCAGCAGCCTCCGGGAGAGGGGTTGGACTGAAGCTTTCTTT
>TRBV10-3|-|-|TRBJ2-1
CAISESPDFSYNEQFF
TGTGCCATCAGTGAGTCGCCGGACTTTTCCTACAATGAGCAGTTCTTC
>TRBV30|-|-|TRBJ2-1
CASSGHPSSYNEQFF
TGTGCCAGCTCGGGACACCCGAGCTCCTACAATGAGCAGTTCTTC
>TRBV15|-|TRBD1|TRBJ1-1
CATSYRQGGTEAFF
TGTGCCACCAGCTATCGACAGGGCGGAACTGAAGCTTTCTTT
>TRBV13|-|-|TRBJ1-2
CASSLWSGAGRGYTF
TGTGCCAGCAGCTTATGGAGTGGGGCAGGGAGGGGCTACACCTTC
>TRBV5-4|-|-|TRBJ1-1
CASSNPVGASITAFF
TGTGCCAGCAGCAACCCGGTTGGGGCGTCGATTACAGCTTTCTTT
>TRBV7-9|once|-|TRBJ2-7
CASSSHLKIYEQYF
TGTGCCAGCAGCTCCCATCTAAAGATATACGAGCAGTACTTC
>TRBV12-5|once|TRBD1|TRBJ1-5
CASGLGTGWSQPQHF
TGTGCTAGTGGCCTCGGGACAGGGTGGAGTCAGCCCCAGCATTTT
>TRBV29-1|few|-|TRBJ2-7
CSVRLQGYSYEQYF
TGCAGCGTCCGCCTACAGGGTTATTCCTACGAGCAGTACTTC
>TRBV30|-|-|TRBJ1-4
CAWTEWGKNEKLFF
TGTGCCTGGACCGAGTGGGGCAAGAACGAAAAACTGTTTTTT
>TRBV29-1|-|TRBD2|TRBJ2-5
CSVEVASGGRETQYF
TGCAGCGTTGAAGTGGCTAGCGGGGGGCGAGAGACCCAGTACTTC
>TRBV5-6|-|-|TRBJ2-3
CASSLSRAPTDTQYF
TGTGCCAGCAGCTTGTCCAGGGCCCCCACAGATACGCAGTATTTT
>TRBV4-2|-|-|TRBJ1-1
CASSQDAHRENTEAFF
TGTGCCAGCAGCCAAGACGCCCATAGAGAGAACACTGAAGCTTTCTTT
>TRBV5-1|few|-|TRBJ1-4
CASSPGIGVTNEKLFF
TGCGCCAGCAGCCCGGGTATCGGGGTAACTAATGAAAAACTGTTTTTT
>TRBV11-2|-|TRBD1|TRBJ2-2
CASSTLTGDAGELFF
TGTGCCAGCAGCACCCTGACAGGGGATGCCGGGGAGCTGTTTTTT